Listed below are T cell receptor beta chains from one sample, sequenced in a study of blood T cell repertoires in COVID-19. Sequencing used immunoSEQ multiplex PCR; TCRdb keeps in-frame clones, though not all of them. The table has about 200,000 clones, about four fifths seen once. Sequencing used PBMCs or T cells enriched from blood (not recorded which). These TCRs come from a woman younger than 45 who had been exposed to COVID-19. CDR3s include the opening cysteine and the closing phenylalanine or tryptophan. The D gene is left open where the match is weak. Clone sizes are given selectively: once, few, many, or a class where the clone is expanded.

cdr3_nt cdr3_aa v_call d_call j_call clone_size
TGTGCCAGCAGCTACTCAATGTCCTATAATTCACCCCTCCACTTT CASSYSMSYNSPLHF TRBV7-6 . TRBJ1-6 .
TGTGCCAGCAGCTGGGGGGTAACTAATGAAAAACTGTTTTTT CASSWGVTNEKLFF TRBV7-9 . TRBJ1-4 .
TGTGCCAGCAGCCGACAGGGCGAGTCCACTGAAGCTTTCTTT CASSRQGESTEAFF TRBV7-9 TRBD1 TRBJ1-1 few
TGTGCCAGCAGTTTATATCAGGGGTTGGGTGGGAACACTGAAGCTTTCTTT CASSLYQGLGGNTEAFF TRBV28 . TRBJ1-1 .
TGTGCCAGCAGTTCTCATCAGACAGCCTCCTACGAGCAGTACTTC CASSSHQTASYEQYF TRBV27 . TRBJ2-7 .
TGTGCCAGCAGCCAAGAAGCGACTAGCGGAAGCTCCTACGAGCAGTACTTC CASSQEATSGSSYEQYF TRBV4-2 TRBD2 TRBJ2-7 .
TGTGCCAGCAGTGCCGACAGGTTCGAAAGCTACACCTTC CASSADRFESYTF TRBV2 . TRBJ1-2 .
TGTGCCAGCAGCTCAGTGGGGAGACACAGGGGGCTCGTTGACACTGAAGCTTTCTTT CASSSVGRHRGLVDTEAFF TRBV7-9 TRBD1 TRBJ1-1 .
TGTGCCAGCAGGCCCACAGGGCAGAACACTGAAGCTTTCTTT CASRPTGQNTEAFF TRBV7-9 . TRBJ1-1 once
TGTGCCAGCAGCCCACGCGCAGGGGGGATTAATGAAAAACTGTTTTTT CASSPRAGGINEKLFF TRBV9 TRBD1 TRBJ1-4 few
TGTGCCAGCAGTTTCCAGGGGGACACCGGGGAGCTGTTTTTT CASSFQGDTGELFF TRBV6-4 TRBD1 TRBJ2-2 .
TGTGCCAGCAGCTTTGTTTCGGAGACCCAGTACTTC CASSFVSETQYF TRBV11-2 . TRBJ2-5 once